The 12 T cell receptor beta chains reported below all come from one sample, sequenced in a study of blood T cell repertoires in COVID-19. TCRdb keeps only in-frame clones here, not all; method: immunoSEQ multiplex PCR. The sample carries under 250,000 clones, approximately 90% recorded once. Sequenced input: peripheral blood. The receptors shown here come from a man aged 25 to 45 with acute or convalescent COVID-19.

Only a few counts were recorded for this clone. The gene calls are TRBV7-9 and TRBJ2-4; maybe TRBD2 (5 bases). V was pared by 5 bases and J by 1 base, with 18 bases between. Germline V gene sequence: CDR1 SEHNR, CDR2 FQNEAQ (reference sequence). The CDR3 extends over 17 amino acids. The CDR3 spells CASSPIMGTGAKNIQYF. The CDR3 coding sequence is TGTGCCAGCAGCCCGATAATGGGCACGGGGGCCAAAAACATTCAGTACTTC.

The chain combines TRBV19 with TRBJ1-2; D unresolved. The CDR3 extends over 13 amino acids. The germline CDR1 and CDR2 sequences are LNHDA and SQIVND (reference sequence). Trimming took off 5 bases at V and 7 bases at J, with 14 bases between the two ends. The CDR3 DNA follows: TGTGCCAGTAGTCTTGGCGGTCGGTCTGGCTACACCTTC. This codes for CASSLGGRSGYTF.

V and J are TRBV19 and TRBJ2-7; TRBD1 aligns across 7 bases. This CDR3 has 13 residues. V was clipped by 6 bases and J by 4 bases; unmatched bases: 6. Germline CDR1 is LNHDA and CDR2 is SQIVND (reference sequence). The CDR3 DNA follows: TGTGCCAGTAGCGATGACAGGGAATACGAGCAGTACTTC. Its protein is CASSDDREYEQYF.

The chain uses TRBV11-2 and TRBJ2-7, with D possibly being TRBD1 (5 bases). CDR3 length: 15 residues. Germline loops: CDR1 SGHAT, CDR2 FQNNGV. Trimming stripped 1 base from V and 5 bases from J, with 15 bases between. CDR3 in amino acids: CASSLAARVTDEQYF. The CDR3 nucleotides read TGTGCCAGCAGCTTAGCTGCCAGGGTCACCGACGAGCAGTACTTC.

The chain links TRBV18 to TRBJ2-3; weak D call: TRBD1 (6 bases). Deletions cut 3 bases from V and 3 bases from J, with 16 bases between. CDR1 and CDR2 from the germline V gene are KGHSH and LQKENI. The CDR3 is made up of 16 amino acids. The CDR3 sequence is CASSPTGAKMTDTQYF. The CDR3 DNA follows: TGTGCCAGCTCACCGACAGGCGCTAAAATGACAGATACGCAGTATTTT. Filled out from reference TRBV18 and TRBJ2-3, the complete variable domain reads NAGVMQNPRHLVRRRGQEARLRCSPMKGHSHVYWYRQLPEEGLKFMVYLQKENIIDESGMPKERFSAEFPKEGPSILRIQQVVRGDSAAYFCASSPTGAKMTDTQYFGPGTRLTVL.

CDR3 sequence (DNA): TGCGCCAGCAGGCACGACAGGGCCGGTGAAGCTTTCTTT. Its protein is CASRHDRAGEAFF. The chain employs TRBV10-1 and TRBJ1-1; 7 bases line up with TRBD1. The CDR3 is 13 residues long. Trimming removed 6 bases from V and 7 bases from J; junction bases left unmatched: 8. The V gene's germline CDR1 is WNHNN and CDR2 SYGVQD (reference sequence).

The CDR3 DNA reads TGTGCCAGCAGCGGACGACAGGGCCACACTGAAGCTTTCTTT. It encodes CASSGRQGHTEAFF. The genes are TRBV7-9 and TRBJ1-1, with 7 bases identical to TRBD1. V shed 5 bases and J 3 bases; nucleotides not matched to a gene: 6. Germline CDR1 and CDR2: SEHNR and FQNEAQ (reference sequence). CDR3 length equals 14 residues.

The chain links TRBV11-2 to TRBJ2-7; possible D gene TRBD2, 6 bases. V was shortened by 0 bases and J by 2 bases, with 11 bases between the two germline ends. Germline CDR1 and CDR2: SGHAT and FQNNGV. The CDR3 is made up of 15 amino acids. Written as DNA, the CDR3 is TGTGCCAGCAGCTTAGATCTTTGGGGGGCCTACGAGCAGTACTTC. This gives the protein CASSLDLWGAYEQYF.

The chain recombines TRBV7-9 with TRBJ2-1; TRBD2 matches 9 bases. The J segment lost 9 bases and the V segment lost 3 bases, leaving 6 bases of the junction unmatched. The CDR3 runs to 14 residues. Germline CDR1 SEHNR, CDR2 FQNEAQ (reference sequence). CDR3 DNA: TGTGCCAGCAGCTTTTTAGCGGGGGACGGTGAGCAGTTCTTC. Translated: CASSFLAGDGEQFF.

The rearrangement uses TRBV7-9 and TRBJ1-2; unclear D gene. The CDR3 contains 13 residues. Trimming left V 5 bases short and J 4 bases short, with 11 bases between. Germline V lookup: CDR1 SEHNR, CDR2 FQNEAQ (reference sequence). CDR3 region: CASSHREFYGYTF. In nucleotides, the CDR3 is TGTGCCAGCAGCCACAGAGAATTCTATGGCTACACCTTC. The variable domain in full, with the rest retrieved from reference TRBV7-9 and TRBJ1-2, is DTGVSQNPRHKITKRGQNVTFRCDPISEHNRLYWYRQTLGQGPEFLTYFQNEAQLEKSRLLSDRFSAERPKGSFSTLEIQRTEQGDSAMYLCASSHREFYGYTFGSGTRLTVV.

The chain uses TRBV19 and TRBJ2-5; 8 bases line up with TRBD2. The J segment lost 2 bases and the V segment lost 6 bases, leaving 5 bases of the junction unmatched. Germline V gene data show CDR1 as LNHDA and CDR2 as SQIVND (reference sequence). The CDR3 length is 14 residues. CDR3 sequence: CASRTSGNQETQYF. The CDR3, as DNA: TGTGCCAGTAGAACTAGCGGAAATCAAGAGACCCAGTACTTC.

V and J are TRBV5-1 and TRBJ1-6, with a possible D match to TRBD1 (6 bases). Trimming left V 2 bases short and J 6 bases short, with 15 bases between. The CDR3 consists of 16 residues. Germline lookup yields CDR1 SGHRS and CDR2 YFSETQ. CDR3 region: CASSFIQGMSNSPLHF. The CDR3 bases are TGCGCCAGCAGCTTCATCCAGGGGATGAGTAATTCACCCCTCCACTTT.